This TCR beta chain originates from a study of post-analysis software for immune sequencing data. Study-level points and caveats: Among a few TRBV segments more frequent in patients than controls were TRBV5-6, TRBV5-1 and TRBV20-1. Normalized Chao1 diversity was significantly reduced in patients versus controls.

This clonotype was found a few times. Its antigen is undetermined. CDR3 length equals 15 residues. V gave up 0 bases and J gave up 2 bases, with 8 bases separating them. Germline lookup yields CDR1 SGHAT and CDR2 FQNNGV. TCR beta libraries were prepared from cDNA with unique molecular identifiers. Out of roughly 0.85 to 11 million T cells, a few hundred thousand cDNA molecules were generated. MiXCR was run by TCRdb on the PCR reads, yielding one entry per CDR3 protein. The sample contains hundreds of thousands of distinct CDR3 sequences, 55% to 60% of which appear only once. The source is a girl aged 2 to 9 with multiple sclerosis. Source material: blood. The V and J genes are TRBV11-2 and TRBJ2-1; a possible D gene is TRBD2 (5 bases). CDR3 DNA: TGTGCCAGCAGCTTAGAGGTGGAGGCCTACAATGAGCAGTTCTTC. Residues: CASSLEVEAYNEQFF.